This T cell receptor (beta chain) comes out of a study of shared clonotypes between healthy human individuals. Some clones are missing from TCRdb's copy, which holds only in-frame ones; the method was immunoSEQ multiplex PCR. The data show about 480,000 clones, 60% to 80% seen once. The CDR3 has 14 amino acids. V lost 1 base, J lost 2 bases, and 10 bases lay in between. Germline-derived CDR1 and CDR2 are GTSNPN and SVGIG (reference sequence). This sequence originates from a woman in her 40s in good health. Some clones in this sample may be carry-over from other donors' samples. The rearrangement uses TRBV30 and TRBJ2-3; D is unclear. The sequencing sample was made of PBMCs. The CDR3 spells CAWSGFPATDTQYF. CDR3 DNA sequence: TGTGCCTGGAGTGGCTTTCCCGCCACAGATACGCAGTATTTT.